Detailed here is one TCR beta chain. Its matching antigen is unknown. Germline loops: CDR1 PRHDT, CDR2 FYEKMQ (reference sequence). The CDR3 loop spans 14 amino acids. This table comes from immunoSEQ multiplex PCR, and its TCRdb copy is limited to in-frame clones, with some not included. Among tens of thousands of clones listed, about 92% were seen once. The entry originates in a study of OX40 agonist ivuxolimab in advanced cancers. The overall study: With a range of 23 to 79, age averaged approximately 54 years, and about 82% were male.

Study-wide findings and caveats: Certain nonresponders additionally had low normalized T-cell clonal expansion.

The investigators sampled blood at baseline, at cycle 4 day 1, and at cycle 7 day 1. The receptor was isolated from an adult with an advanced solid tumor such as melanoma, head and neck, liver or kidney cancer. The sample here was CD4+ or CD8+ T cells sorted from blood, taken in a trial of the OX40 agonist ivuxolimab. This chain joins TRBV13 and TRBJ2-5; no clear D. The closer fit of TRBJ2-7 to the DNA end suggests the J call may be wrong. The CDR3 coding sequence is TGTGCCAGCAGCTTACCAGGTCTGGACTACGAGCAGTACTTC. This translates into CASSLPGLDYEQYF.